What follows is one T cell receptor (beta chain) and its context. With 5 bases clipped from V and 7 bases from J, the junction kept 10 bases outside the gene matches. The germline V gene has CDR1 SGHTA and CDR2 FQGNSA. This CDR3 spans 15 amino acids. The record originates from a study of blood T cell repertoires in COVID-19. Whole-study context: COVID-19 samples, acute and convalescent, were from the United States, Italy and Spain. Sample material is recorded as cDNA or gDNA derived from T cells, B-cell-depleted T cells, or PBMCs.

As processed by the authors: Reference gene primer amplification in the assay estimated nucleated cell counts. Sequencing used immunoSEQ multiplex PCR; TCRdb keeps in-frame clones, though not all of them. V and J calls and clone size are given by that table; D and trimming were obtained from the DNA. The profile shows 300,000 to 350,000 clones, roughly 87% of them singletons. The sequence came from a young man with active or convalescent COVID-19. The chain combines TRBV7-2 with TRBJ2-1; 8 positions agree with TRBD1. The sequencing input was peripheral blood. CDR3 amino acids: CASSLPGQGSNEQFF. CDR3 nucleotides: TGTGCCAGCAGCCTACCCGGACAGGGCTCGAATGAGCAGTTCTTC.